These 18 T cell receptor beta chains were sequenced from one sample in a study of technical replicates of blood from a few donors. Assay used: immunoSEQ multiplex PCR; TCRdb lists only in-frame clones, some missing. There are more than 70,000 clones in the sample; just over 90% occur only once, and roughly 0.25% lies in the top ten. The sequenced sample consisted of T cells isolated from PBMCs. The receptor source for this set is a human donor in good health.

The chain uses TRBV25-1 and TRBJ2-2, with TRBD2 matching over 8 bases. Per germline, CDR1 MGHDK and CDR2 SYGVNS. V trimming: 5 bases; J trimming: 6 bases; junction bases outside the gene matches: 11. This CDR3 is 16 amino acids long. The CDR3 region is CASSRREGLGSGELFF. For the CDR3, the DNA is TGTGCCAGCAGTAGACGGGAGGGCCTTGGGTCCGGGGAGCTGTTTTTT.

The V and J genes are TRBV11-2 and TRBJ1-1; D gene ambiguous. This CDR3 is built from 14 residues. V was pared by 2 bases and J by 5 bases, with 12 bases between. CDR1 SGHAT and CDR2 FQNNGV come from the germline V gene. Written as DNA, the CDR3 is TGTGCCAGCAGCTTATGGGAGGGAGGGACTGAAGCTTTCTTT. Amino acids: CASSLWEGGTEAFF.

The chain recombines TRBV6-5 with TRBJ2-7, with D possibly TRBD1 on 5 matching bases. The CDR3 is 14 residues long. Trimming cost V 0 bases and J 7 bases, with 13 bases left between them. Germline loops: CDR1 MNHEY, CDR2 SVGAGI. This CDR3 reads CASSYSDTLGEQYF. The CDR3 DNA reads as TGTGCCAGCAGTTACTCGGACACCCTCGGGGAGCAGTACTTC.

The chain couples TRBV5-4 to TRBJ2-5, with D possibly matching TRBD2 (6 bases). V shed 0 bases and J shed 5 bases, with 17 bases lying between them. This CDR3 is 16 amino acids long. Germline CDR1 reads SGHNT; CDR2 reads YYREEE (reference sequence). The CDR3 nucleotides are TGTGCCAGCAGCTTGGAGTTAGCGGCCTCCCAGGAGACCCAGTACTTC. Translated: CASSLELAASQETQYF.

The chain has TRBV2 and TRBJ2-5; a weak D match, TRBD2 (5 bases). The CDR3 extends over 13 amino acids. Germline V CDR1 and CDR2: SNHLY, FYNNEI. V was clipped by 0 bases and J by 5 bases, with 7 bases between them. DNA for the CDR3: TGTGCCAGCAGTGAAGCGGGCGGGGAGACCCAGTACTTC. Translated, it gives CASSEAGGETQYF. Combining the CDR3 with reference TRBV2 and TRBJ2-5 gives the whole variable domain EPEVTQTPSHQVTQMGQEVILRCVPISNHLYFYWYRQILGQKVEFLVSFYNNEISEKSEIFDDQFSVERPDGSNFTLKIRSTKLEDSAMYFCASSEAGGETQYFGPGTRLLVL.

The V call is TRBV7-9, the J call TRBJ2-3; D unclear. V lost 2 bases and J 0 bases, leaving 12 bases between the germline ends. CDR1 and CDR2 from the germline V gene are SEHNR and FQNEAQ (reference sequence). The CDR3 length is 16 residues. This CDR3 is CASSLTRSSSTDTQYF. CDR3 nucleotide sequence: TGTGCCAGCAGCTTAACGAGGAGTTCTAGCACAGATACGCAGTATTTT.

This clone was found once. The V gene is TRBV5-6, the J gene TRBJ2-7, with 9 nucleotides matching TRBD2. Germline loops: CDR1 SGHDT, CDR2 YYEEEE. The V segment lost 2 bases and the J segment 4 bases; nucleotides outside the gene matches: 4. The CDR3 runs to 14 residues. The CDR3 sequence is CASSFAGGPYEQYF. CDR3 DNA: TGTGCCAGCAGCTTCGCGGGAGGGCCATACGAGCAGTACTTC.

The chain's CDR3 is CASSTGWVEGAFF. The CDR3, as DNA: TGTGCCAGCAGTACCGGATGGGTTGAGGGAGCTTTCTTT. The genes are TRBV6-1 and TRBJ1-1; D unresolved. The germline V gene encodes CDR1 MNHNS and CDR2 SASEGT. The V end lost 5 bases, the J end lost 10 bases, and 17 bases lay between the germline ends. The CDR3 totals 13 residues.

The rearrangement uses TRBV10-3 and TRBJ1-1; a possible D gene is TRBD1 (6 bases). V shed 6 bases and J shed 0 bases, with 17 bases lying between them. The length of the CDR3 is 16 residues. Germline-derived CDR1 and CDR2 are ENHRY and SYGVKD. CDR3 coding DNA: TGTGCCATCAGGGAACAGGGTACGTCGATGAACACTGAAGCTTTCTTT. It yields the protein CAIREQGTSMNTEAFF.

The chain carries TRBV25-1 and TRBJ2-5; the match to TRBD1 covers 9 bases. Germline V gives CDR1 MGHDK, CDR2 SYGVNS. The V and J ends lost 4 bases and 5 bases, in that order; junction bases with no gene match: 5. This CDR3 has 14 residues. CDR3 loop: CASSGDRAGETQYF. CDR3 nucleotides: TGTGCCAGCAGTGGGGACAGGGCTGGGGAGACCCAGTACTTC.

The chain employs TRBV5-1 and TRBJ2-1, with D possibly TRBD2 on 6 matching bases. Germline-derived CDR1 and CDR2 are SGHRS and YFSETQ. Trimming stripped 5 bases from V and 0 bases from J, with 9 bases between. This CDR3 comprises 14 residues. The CDR3 coding sequence is TGCGCCAGCAGGGGACTGAGCTCCTACAATGAGCAGTTCTTC. Protein sequence: CASRGLSSYNEQFF.

The chain has TRBV21-1 and TRBJ2-1; whether TRBD2, the table's D call, matches the DNA was not checked. TRBV21-1 is an annotated pseudogene. There are 22 residues in the CDR3. CDR3 coding DNA: TGTGCCAGCAGCACAACTCCTCCGGGGGGACTAGCGGGGGAACACTCCTACAATGAGCAGTTCTTC. As protein: CASSTTPPGGLAGEHSYNEQFF.

The chain carries TRBV9 and TRBJ2-1, with 8 nucleotides matching TRBD2. The V gene end was trimmed by 7 bases and the J gene end by 8 bases; junction bases not matched to a gene: 11. This CDR3 is built from 14 residues. Germline V gene lookup returns CDR1 SGDLS and CDR2 YYNGEE. CDR3 DNA: TGTGCCAGCGGGTTAGGGACTAGAGGCGATGAGCAGTTCTTC. Translation: CASGLGTRGDEQFF.

V is TRBV7-9 and J is TRBJ2-7; 8 bases line up with TRBD1. This CDR3 has 17 amino acids. With V trimmed by 4 bases and J by 4 bases, 15 bases remained unmatched. Germline V gene lookup returns CDR1 SEHNR and CDR2 FQNEAQ (reference sequence). CDR3 in amino acids: CASSSLDRAPNKYEQYF. In DNA, the CDR3 is TGTGCCAGCAGCTCCCTGGACAGGGCCCCTAATAAATACGAGCAGTACTTC.

The chain carries TRBV23-1 and TRBJ2-2, with 8 positions matching TRBD1. TRBV23-1 is an open reading frame, and its role is uncertain. This CDR3 has 16 amino acids. With 2 bases clipped from V and 1 base from J, the junction kept 3 bases outside the gene matches. CDR3 loop: CASSQIGTGNTGELFF. The DNA for the CDR3 is TGCGCCAGCAGTCAAATCGGGACAGGGAACACCGGGGAGCTGTTTTTT.

V gene TRBV7-2 combines with J gene TRBJ2-3; D is possibly TRBD1 (5 bases). Per the germline V gene, CDR1 is SGHTA and CDR2 is FQGNSA. Trimming pared 6 bases from V and 1 base from J, leaving 14 bases between. This CDR3 has 15 amino acids. CDR3 in amino acids: CASRRWEGGTDTQYF. CDR3 DNA: TGTGCCAGCAGACGGTGGGAAGGGGGCACAGATACGCAGTATTTT.

V usage is TRBV9 and J usage is TRBJ1-1, with D possibly being TRBD1 (5 bases). The germline V gene encodes CDR1 SGDLS and CDR2 YYNGEE. CDR3 length: 14 residues. Trimming stripped 0 bases from V and 1 base from J, with 7 bases between. DNA for the CDR3: TGTGCCAGCAGCGTAGGGCAGGGGAACACTGAAGCTTTCTTT. Amino acid sequence: CASSVGQGNTEAFF. Using reference TRBV9 and TRBJ1-1 for the parts outside the CDR3, the full variable domain is DSGVTQTPKHLITATGQRVTLRCSPRSGDLSVYWYQQSLDQGLQFLIQYYNGEERAKGNILERFSAQQFPDLHSELNLSSLELGDSALYFCASSVGQGNTEAFFGQGTRLTVV.

The rearrangement joins TRBV2 to TRBJ2-2; TRBD1 agrees at 7 bases. This CDR3 has 17 residues. V was pared by 4 bases and J by 4 bases, with 12 bases of the junction left unmatched. The germline CDR1 and CDR2 sequences are SNHLY and FYNNEI. In DNA form, the CDR3 reads TGTGCCAGCAGTGGGGCCCCCGGGACAGCTCCCACCGGGGAGCTGTTTTTT. Translating gives CASSGAPGTAPTGELFF.